Listed below are T cell receptor beta chains from one sample, sequenced in a study of human T cells and chemical hapten exposure. TCRdb processed the RACE reads anew with MiXCR; each CDR3 protein has one entry. The profile shows 74,000 or so distinct CDR3 sequences, about 11% of them singletons. Sequences were derived from whole blood, sampled in connection with sensitization to the hapten diphenylcyclopropenone (DPC). The receptor source for this set is a woman aged 60-75 years with alopecia areata. Some clones in this sample may be carry-over from other donors' samples. CDR3s include the opening cysteine and the closing phenylalanine or tryptophan. The D gene is left open where the match is weak. Clone size, where shown, is once, few, many, or a class for clones that have expanded.

v_gene,j_gene,abundance,d_gene,CDR3nt,CDR3aa
TRBV5-6,TRBJ1-4,few,TRBD1,TGTGCCAGCAGGAATACAGGGGCAACTAATGAAAAACTGTTTTTT,CASRNTGATNEKLFF
TRBV7-9,TRBJ1-1,many,.,TGTGCCAGCAGCACCGACTCCTTGGGGACTGAAGCTTTCTTT,CASSTDSLGTEAFF
TRBV29-1,TRBJ1-1,few,.,TGCAGCGTCAAAAAGCACGAGAACACTGAAGCTTTCTTT,CSVKKHENTEAFF
TRBV7-9,TRBJ1-2,.,.,TGTGCCAGCAGCTTACCTTCCTGGCAGGGTAACTATGGCTACACCTTC,CASSLPSWQGNYGYTF
TRBV2,TRBJ1-4,.,TRBD1,TGTGCCAGCAGTGGACAGGGATCGGGCGAAAAACTGTTTTTT,CASSGQGSGEKLFF
TRBV2,TRBJ2-4,.,TRBD2,TGTGCCAGCAGTGAGTCGCTAGCGGGGCTCTCTCCGCAAAACATTCAGTACTTC,CASSESLAGLSPQNIQYF
TRBV7-9,TRBJ2-1,many,TRBD2,TGTGCCAGCAGCCCCAGGCCTAGCGGGGGGCCCAATGAGCAGTTCTTC,CASSPRPSGGPNEQFF
TRBV10-2,TRBJ2-4,few,TRBD2,TGCGCCTCCCGGGGGGGCGGAAACATTCAGTACTTC,CASRGGGNIQYF
TRBV28,TRBJ2-7,many,.,TGTGCCAGCAGTTTGCTCGGACAGAGCGGTTCCTACGAGCAGTACTTC,CASSLLGQSGSYEQYF
TRBV2,TRBJ1-5,.,.,TGTGCCAGCAACAGTGGCACGGTAAATCAGCCCCAGCATTTT,CASNSGTVNQPQHF
TRBV19,TRBJ1-2,many,.,TGTGCCAGTAGTATCAAGGAGACAAAGATAATAAGTGGCTACACCTTC,CASSIKETKIISGYTF
TRBV11-2,TRBJ2-7,few,TRBD2,TGTGCCAGCAGCTTTCCTAGCGGGGGGGCTACCTACGAGCAGTACTTC,CASSFPSGGATYEQYF
TRBV2,TRBJ1-1,.,.,TGTGCCAGCAGCGCCGGGGGGCGTGCTGAAGCTTTCTTT,CASSAGGRAEAFF
TRBV29-1,TRBJ2-7,many,TRBD1,TGCAGCGTTTCCGGGACAGGCCACTACGAGCAGTACTTC,CSVSGTGHYEQYF
TRBV6-6,TRBJ2-7,.,.,TGTGCCAGCAGTTACTCGATCTCGTTTCGGTACTTC,CASSYSISFRYF
TRBV2,TRBJ2-4,few,TRBD2,TGTGCCAGCACAACTAGCGGGGGGGCTGGCAAAAACATTCAGTACTTC,CASTTSGGAGKNIQYF